Following are 32 T cell receptor beta chains from one sample sequenced in a study of blood T cell repertoires in COVID-19. Produced via immunoSEQ multiplex PCR; TCRdb's table is partial and in-frame only. This sample has 540,000 or so clones, with about 88% found just once. Sequenced input: peripheral blood. These receptors were obtained from a woman aged 45-60 years with COVID-19, enrolled during active disease.

J is TRBJ2-5 and V is TRBV4-1, with 12 bases fitting TRBD2. From germline, CDR1 is MGHRA and CDR2 YSYEKL. The CDR3 consists of 16 residues. V was clipped by 5 bases and J by 5 bases; unmatched bases: 9. For the CDR3, the DNA is TGCGCCAGCAGCGTCCCTAGCGGGGGGGCCAGTGAGACCCAGTACTTC. This gives the protein CASSVPSGGASETQYF.

The chain is built from TRBV2 and TRBJ1-2, with a weak D call TRBD1 (6 bases). Trimming removed 5 bases from V and 4 bases from J, with 11 bases in between. Germline CDR1 SNHLY, CDR2 FYNNEI. The CDR3 has 13 amino acids. CDR3 protein: CASSPDSLYGYTF. CDR3 nucleotides: TGTGCCAGCAGTCCGGACAGTCTCTATGGCTACACCTTC.

The chain joins TRBV12-3 or TRBV12-4 to TRBJ1-1, with 7 nucleotides matching TRBD1. The length of the CDR3 is 13 residues. Trimming cost V 8 bases and J 1 base; bases outside gene matches: 4. This CDR3 reads CASCRTGNTEAFF. CDR3 nucleotides: TGTGCCAGCTGCCGGACAGGGAACACTGAAGCTTTCTTT.

The rearrangement joins TRBV24-1 to TRBJ1-6; TRBD1 might be the D (6 bases). There are 15 residues in the CDR3. Trimming removed 8 bases from V and 8 bases from J, with 18 bases in between. Germline V gene lookup returns CDR1 KGHDR and CDR2 SFDVKD. The CDR3 is CATKFGGQWDSPLHF. The CDR3 nucleotides read TGTGCCACCAAGTTCGGGGGGCAATGGGATTCACCCCTCCACTTT.

J is TRBJ1-2 and V is TRBV5-5, with D perhaps TRBD1 (6 bases). This CDR3 region has 15 residues. The ends were cut back, 4 bases at V and 6 bases at J, with 19 bases in the middle. The germline gives CDR1 SGHKS, CDR2 YYEKEE (reference sequence). The CDR3 here is CASSLRDTTRDGYTF. DNA of the CDR3: TGTGCCAGCAGCCTCCGGGACACCACTAGGGATGGCTACACCTTC.

The chain is built from TRBV2 and TRBJ2-1; no firm D call. V lost 3 bases and J lost 8, with 14 bases in between. The CDR3 totals 14 residues. The germline gives CDR1 SNHLY, CDR2 FYNNEI. The CDR3 loop is CASSEAGSDYEQFF. For the CDR3, the DNA is TGTGCCAGCAGTGAGGCAGGCTCCGATTATGAGCAGTTCTTC.

The chain has TRBV3-1 (or the pseudogene TRBV3-2) and TRBJ2-2; 12 nucleotides align to TRBD2. This CDR3 is 15 amino acids long. Germline V gene lookup returns CDR1 LGHDT and CDR2 YNNKEL (reference sequence). J was trimmed by 7 bases and V by 2 bases; bases with no gene match: 2. CDR3 sequence: CASSQTSGGIGELFF. CDR3 DNA sequence: TGTGCCAGCAGCCAAACTAGCGGGGGGATCGGGGAGCTGTTTTTT.

V and J are TRBV18 and TRBJ1-6; D not certain. V lost 5 bases, J lost 8 bases, and 10 bases lay in between. The germline gives CDR1 KGHSH, CDR2 LQKENI. This CDR3 contains 13 residues. The CDR3 region is CASSGPRDSPLHF. In DNA form, the CDR3 reads TGTGCCAGCTCAGGGCCCCGAGATTCACCCCTCCACTTT.

J is TRBJ2-6 and V is TRBV2, with D possibly matching TRBD2 (5 bases). This CDR3 is 15 amino acids long. Germline CDR1 and CDR2: SNHLY and FYNNEI. Trimming shortened V by 10 bases and J by 1 base, and 14 bases separated the two germline ends. Here the CDR3 reads CATRTGLSGANVLTF. CDR3 coding DNA: TGTGCCACCAGAACGGGGTTGTCTGGGGCCAACGTCCTGACTTTC.

This clone was counted only a few times. V and J are TRBV24-1 and TRBJ2-5, with D perhaps TRBD2 (7 bases). The germline V and J ends were trimmed by 9 bases and 4 bases, with 20 bases remaining between them. The V gene's germline CDR1 is KGHDR and CDR2 SFDVKD. There are 15 residues in the CDR3. Written as DNA, the CDR3 is TGTGCCACCTCGACGGCCTCGGGGGGCGGAGAGACCCAGTACTTC. Translation: CATSTASGGGETQYF.

This clone was found a few times. The chain links TRBV3-1 (or the pseudogene TRBV3-2) to TRBJ2-1, with 9 bases aligning to TRBD1. The CDR3 is 18 amino acids. After removal of 4 bases from V and 7 bases from J, the junction contained 17 bases not matched to a gene. Germline V gene sequence: CDR1 LGHDT, CDR2 YNNKEL (reference sequence). CDR3 protein: CASSPLAWTGEGGNEQFF. In DNA form, the CDR3 reads TGTGCCAGCAGCCCCTTGGCCTGGACAGGGGAGGGAGGAAATGAGCAGTTCTTC.

The CDR3 loop reads CASSVGGVDNEQFF. The CDR3 DNA follows: TGTGCCAGCAGCGTAGGGGGGGTAGACAATGAGCAGTTCTTC. The chain is built from TRBV5-4 and TRBJ2-1; maybe TRBD2 (7 bases). V was clipped by 4 bases and J by 5 bases, with 13 bases between them. The CDR3 is 14 amino acids. Germline V gene sequence: CDR1 SGHNT, CDR2 YYREEE (reference sequence). Using reference TRBV5-4 and TRBJ2-1 for the parts outside the CDR3, the full variable domain is ETGVTQSPTHLIKTRGQQVTLRCSSQSGHNTVSWYQQALGQGPQFIFQYYREEENGRGNFPPRFSGLQFPNYSSELNVNALELDDSALYLCASSVGGVDNEQFFGPGTRLTVL.

The V and J genes are TRBV2 and TRBJ2-1; a weak D match, TRBD2 (6 bases). The CDR3 runs 14 residues. CDR1 is SNHLY, CDR2 FYNNEI, per germline. The germline V and J ends were trimmed by 8 bases and 0 bases, with 11 bases remaining between them. In DNA, the CDR3 is TGTGCCAGCCAGCCGGGGGACTCCTACAATGAGCAGTTCTTC. Its protein is CASQPGDSYNEQFF.

V is TRBV13 and J is TRBJ1-1; D is undetermined. The V and J ends lost 8 bases and 2 bases respectively, with 18 bases between them. The length of the CDR3 is 15 residues. Germline V gene data show CDR1 as PRHDT and CDR2 as FYEKMQ (reference sequence). The CDR3 nucleotides read TGTGCCAGCGCGGGCCCTTCCAGATTCAACACTGAAGCTTTCTTT. This encodes CASAGPSRFNTEAFF.

The genes are TRBV30 and TRBJ2-6; D is unresolved. This CDR3 has 14 residues. Germline V gene data show CDR1 as GTSNPN and CDR2 as SVGIG (reference sequence). The CDR3 region is CGYTLVSGANVLTF. The CDR3 coding sequence is TGTGGTTATACTTTGGTCTCTGGGGCCAACGTCCTGACTTTC.

The chain employs TRBV30 and TRBJ2-3; 14 nucleotides align to TRBD2. The CDR3 totals 15 residues. Per the germline V gene, CDR1 is GTSNPN and CDR2 is SVGIG (reference sequence). With V trimmed by 4 bases and J by 2 bases, 2 bases remained unmatched. The CDR3 nucleotides read TGTGCCTGGAAGGGACTAGCGGGGGTCACAGATACGCAGTATTTT. It translates to CAWKGLAGVTDTQYF.

The chain joins TRBV18 to TRBJ1-4; D ambiguous. With 3 bases removed from V and 0 bases from J, the gap between germline ends came to 11 bases. There are 16 residues in the CDR3. The germline V gene has CDR1 KGHSH and CDR2 LQKENI. The CDR3 nucleotides are TGTGCCAGCTCACCCCTACAGTTGGCAACTAATGAAAAACTGTTTTTT. It specifies CASSPLQLATNEKLFF.

The chain carries TRBV6-5 and TRBJ2-7; TRBD1 aligns across 7 bases. The CDR3 extends over 13 amino acids. V was clipped by 6 bases and J by 4 bases; unmatched bases: 6. In germline, CDR1 is MNHEY, CDR2 SVGAGI. The CDR3 DNA is TGTGCCAGCAGACGCGGACAGGTATACGAGCAGTACTTC. Protein: CASRRGQVYEQYF.

The chain employs TRBV2 and TRBJ1-5; D remains unclear. Germline values: CDR1 SNHLY, CDR2 FYNNEI. The CDR3 runs to 14 residues. Trimming pared 3 bases from V and 7 bases from J, leaving 13 bases between. The DNA for the CDR3 is TGTGCCAGCAGTGAGGCGTGGGGAGGCCAGCCCCAGCATTTT. Translated: CASSEAWGGQPQHF.

This chain uses TRBV19 with TRBJ2-2; TRBD2 matches 10 bases. CDR3 length equals 17 residues. Germline V CDR1 and CDR2: LNHDA, SQIVND (reference sequence). V dropped 7 bases and J dropped 5; count of bases not matched to a gene: 13. CDR3: CASILGATSGRTGELFF. In DNA form, the CDR3 reads TGTGCCAGTATTTTAGGGGCGACTAGCGGGCGAACCGGGGAGCTGTTTTTT.

The chain employs TRBV12-3 or TRBV12-4 and TRBJ1-3, with no clear D. The CDR3 covers 13 residues. V was shortened by 3 bases and J by 4 bases, with 7 bases between the two germline ends. The DNA of the CDR3 is TGTGCCAGCAGTTTTAGGAGGGGAAACACCATATATTTT. This gives the protein CASSFRRGNTIYF.

The chain recombines TRBV6-5 with TRBJ1-6; D unclear. V was shortened by 5 bases and J by 8 bases, with 10 bases between the two germline ends. CDR3 length equals 13 residues. Looked up from germline, CDR1 is MNHEY and CDR2 is SVGAGI. The CDR3 sequence: CASSPHPHSPLHF. CDR3 nucleotide sequence: TGTGCCAGCAGTCCACATCCCCATTCACCCCTCCACTTT.

The genes are TRBV6-1 and TRBJ1-5, with 8 bases lining up with TRBD1. Germline V lookup: CDR1 MNHNS, CDR2 SASEGT. Losses at the gene ends were 4 bases for V and 7 bases for J; bases not matched to a gene: 18. The CDR3 consists of 18 residues. The CDR3 reads CASSVGRQGSRMEQPQHF. The CDR3, as DNA: TGTGCCAGCAGTGTAGGGAGACAGGGGAGCCGGATGGAGCAGCCCCAGCATTTT.

V gene TRBV6-6 combines with J gene TRBJ2-7; 10 bases align to TRBD1. V was pared by 5 bases and J by 4 bases, with 5 bases of the junction left unmatched. The CDR3 loop spans 14 amino acids. Germline values: CDR1 MNHNY, CDR2 SVGAGI (reference sequence). CDR3 nucleotides: TGTGCCAGCAGTCCTGGGACAGGGGAGTACGAGCAGTACTTC. Translated, it gives CASSPGTGEYEQYF.

The chain joins TRBV6-5 to TRBJ1-2; TRBD1 matches 11 bases. Germline CDR1 MNHEY, CDR2 SVGAGI. Unmatched junction bases numbered 8, after V lost 6 bases and J lost 5 bases. CDR3 size: 15 residues. The chain's CDR3 is CASSPGQGGWYGYTF. CDR3 in DNA: TGTGCCAGCAGCCCGGGACAGGGGGGGTGGTATGGCTACACCTTC.

The chain joins TRBV7-9 to TRBJ1-2; possible D gene TRBD1, 6 bases. V was shortened by 8 bases and J by 5 bases, with 18 bases between the two germline ends. Germline V lookup: CDR1 SEHNR, CDR2 FQNEAQ (reference sequence). The CDR3 is 14 residues long. CDR3 residues: CASSRGNPGYGYTF. CDR3 sequence (DNA): TGTGCCAGCTCTAGGGGGAACCCTGGATATGGCTACACCTTC. The full variable domain, its missing parts supplied by reference TRBV7-9 and TRBJ1-2, is DTGVSQNPRHKITKRGQNVTFRCDPISEHNRLYWYRQTLGQGPEFLTYFQNEAQLEKSRLLSDRFSAERPKGSFSTLEIQRTEQGDSAMYLCASSRGNPGYGYTFGSGTRLTVV.

This chain links TRBV5-1 with TRBJ2-2; TRBD2 matches 10 bases. The trim removed 4 bases at V and 1 base at J, leaving 4 bases unmatched. The CDR3 is 16 amino acids. The germline V gene has CDR1 SGHRS and CDR2 YFSETQ. The CDR3 bases are TGCGCCAGCAGCCCGCTAGCGGGGGAGAACACCGGGGAGCTGTTTTTT. Translation: CASSPLAGENTGELFF.

DNA of the CDR3: TGTGCCAGCAGCCCGACGACAGGGAGCGGAACTGAAGCTTTCTTT. Protein product: CASSPTTGSGTEAFF. The chain couples TRBV7-9 to TRBJ1-1; 7 nucleotides align to TRBD1. The CDR3 totals 15 residues. The germline gives CDR1 SEHNR, CDR2 FQNEAQ (reference sequence). V lost 5 bases, J lost 5 bases, and 11 bases stayed unmatched.

The chain employs TRBV9 and TRBJ2-7; tentatively, D is TRBD1 (6 bases). V lost 3 bases and J lost 0, with 13 bases in between. This CDR3 spans 15 amino acids. Germline V CDR1 and CDR2: SGDLS, YYNGEE. CDR3 coding DNA: TGTGCCAGCAGCGGGCACTACAGGGACTCCTACGAGCAGTACTTC. It is translated as CASSGHYRDSYEQYF. Looking up the rest from reference TRBV9 and TRBJ2-7 gives the full variable domain: DSGVTQTPKHLITATGQRVTLRCSPRSGDLSVYWYQQSLDQGLQFLIQYYNGEERAKGNILERFSAQQFPDLHSELNLSSLELGDSALYFCASSGHYRDSYEQYFGPGTRLTVT.

CDR3 sequence (DNA): TGTGCCAGCAGCATTGGGAGTAATCAGCCCCAGCATTTT. Protein product: CASSIGSNQPQHF. This chain connects TRBV5-6 to TRBJ1-5; D remains unclear. The CDR3 runs to 13 residues. Germline lookup yields CDR1 SGHDT and CDR2 YYEEEE. V lost 4 bases and J 4 bases, leaving 9 bases between the germline ends.

V usage is TRBV11-2 and J usage is TRBJ1-5; the match to TRBD1 covers 9 bases. Germline-derived CDR1 and CDR2 are SGHAT and FQNNGV. Trimming at V came to 7 bases and at J to 4 bases, leaving 20 bases not matched to a gene. The length of the CDR3 is 19 residues. Here the CDR3 DNA reads TGTGCCAGCACCCGACACAGAAGTAAGGGACAGGGACGAAATCAGCCCCAGCATTTT. It yields the protein CASTRHRSKGQGRNQPQHF.

The chain uses TRBV11-2 and TRBJ1-2; the D gene is possibly TRBD1 (5 bases). The germline V and J ends were trimmed by 5 bases and 3 bases, with 10 bases remaining between them. Per germline, CDR1 SGHAT and CDR2 FQNNGV. The CDR3 is 13 residues long. CDR3 sequence reads: CASSQAGHYGYTF. For the CDR3, the DNA is TGTGCCAGCAGCCAGGCAGGGCACTATGGCTACACCTTC.